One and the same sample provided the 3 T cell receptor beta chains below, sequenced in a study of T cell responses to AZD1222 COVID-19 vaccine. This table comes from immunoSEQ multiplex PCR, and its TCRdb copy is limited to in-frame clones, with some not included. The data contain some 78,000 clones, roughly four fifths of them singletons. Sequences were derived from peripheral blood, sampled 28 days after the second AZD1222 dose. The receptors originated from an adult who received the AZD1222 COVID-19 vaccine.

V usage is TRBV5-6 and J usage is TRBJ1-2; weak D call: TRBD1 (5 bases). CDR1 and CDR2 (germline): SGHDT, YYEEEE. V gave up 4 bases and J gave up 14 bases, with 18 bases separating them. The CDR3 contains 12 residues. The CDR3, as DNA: TGTGCCAGCAGCCGCCAGGGCTCCCTGTGGACCTTC. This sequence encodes CASSRQGSLWTF. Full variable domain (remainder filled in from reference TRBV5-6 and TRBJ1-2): DAGVTQSPTHLIKTRGQQVTLRCSPKSGHDTVSWYQQALGQGPQFIFQYYEEEERQRGNFPDRFSGHQFPNYSSELNVNALLLGDSALYLCASSRQGSLWTFGSGTRLTVV.

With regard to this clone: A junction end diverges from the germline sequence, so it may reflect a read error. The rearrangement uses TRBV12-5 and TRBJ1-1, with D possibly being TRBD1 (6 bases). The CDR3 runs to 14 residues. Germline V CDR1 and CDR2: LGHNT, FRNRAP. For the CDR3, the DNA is TGTGCTAGTGGCTTGGGGGGGGCGAACACTGAAGCTTTCTTT. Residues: CASGLGGANTEAFF.

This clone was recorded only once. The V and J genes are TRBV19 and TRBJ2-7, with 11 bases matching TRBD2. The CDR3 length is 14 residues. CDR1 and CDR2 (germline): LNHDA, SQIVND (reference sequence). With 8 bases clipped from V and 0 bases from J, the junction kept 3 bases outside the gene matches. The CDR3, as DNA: TGTGCCAGTCTAGCGGGAGGTCGCTCCTACGAGCAGTACTTC. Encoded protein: CASLAGGRSYEQYF.